Following are 25 T cell receptor beta chains from one sample sequenced in a study of lymphopenia after photon versus proton radiotherapy. Generated by immunoSEQ multiplex PCR, the TCRdb table keeps only in-frame clones and is missing some. The table records 50,000 to 65,000 clones, around 90% of them present only once. Specimen: peripheral blood, collected from a patient treated with proton-based radiotherapy. The receptor set was obtained from a man older than 75 with esophageal cancer.

The V gene is TRBV6-6, the J gene TRBJ2-1, with D possibly TRBD2 on 5 matching bases. Trimming left V 6 bases short and J 6 bases short, with 15 bases between. This CDR3 contains 14 residues. Germline CDR1 reads MNHNY; CDR2 reads SVGAGI (reference sequence). The DNA of the CDR3 is TGTGCCAGCAGCCACGCCGGCGGAGGCAATGAGCAGTTCTTC. Its protein is CASSHAGGGNEQFF.

This clone was observed a single time. V and J are TRBV7-2 and TRBJ1-3; 8 bases match TRBD1. The V segment lost 5 bases and the J segment 4 bases; nucleotides outside the gene matches: 7. Germline CDR1 reads SGHTA; CDR2 reads FQGNSA. The CDR3 runs to 15 residues. The CDR3 sequence is CASSRDRGLGNTIYF. CDR3 sequence (DNA): TGTGCCAGCAGCCGCGACAGGGGATTGGGAAACACCATATATTTT.

The chain uses TRBV7-2 and TRBJ1-1; unclear D gene. Germline CDR1 SGHTA, CDR2 FQGNSA. V was clipped by 5 bases and J by 2 bases, with 9 bases between them. There are 13 residues in the CDR3. The CDR3 bases are TGTGCCAGCAGCGCAACCATCAACACTGAAGCTTTCTTT. As protein: CASSATINTEAFF.

The chain has TRBV4-1 and TRBJ2-2; D is possibly TRBD2 (7 bases). Germline values: CDR1 MGHRA, CDR2 YSYEKL. V shed 6 bases and J shed 4 bases, with 12 bases lying between them. CDR3 length equals 14 residues. CDR3 in amino acids: CASSQRGATGELFF. CDR3 in DNA: TGCGCCAGCAGTCAACGGGGGGCCACCGGGGAGCTGTTTTTT.

This clone was seen only once. V gene TRBV4-3 combines with J gene TRBJ2-7, with TRBD1 as a possible D gene (6 bases). V lost 0 bases to trimming and J lost 6 bases, with 15 bases between them. Germline V gene data show CDR1 as LGHNA and CDR2 as YSLEER. There are 15 residues in the CDR3. DNA for the CDR3: TGCGCCAGCAGCCAAGATCAGGCAGGGGATCGCGAGCAGTACTTC. Amino acids: CASSQDQAGDREQYF.

By its share, this clone is medium-sized. Other DNA sequences in this sample translate to the same CDR3. The J gene is TRBJ1-2, the V gene TRBV6-5; no definite D call. The V end was cut by 2 bases, the J end by 1 base, with 8 bases between. CDR1 is MNHEY, CDR2 SVGAGI, per germline. The CDR3 consists of 14 residues. CDR3 coding DNA: TGTGCCAGCAGTTACGGTTTGGGTAACTATGGCTACACCTTC. This gives the protein CASSYGLGNYGYTF.

This clone was found once. This chain connects TRBV7-9 to TRBJ1-2, with D perhaps matching TRBD1 (6 bases). The CDR3 runs to 15 residues. The V gene lost 6 bases and the J gene lost 8 bases, with 22 bases spanning the gap. The germline V gene has CDR1 SEHNR and CDR2 FQNEAQ (reference sequence). CDR3: CASRGRGVRNDGYTF. DNA for the CDR3: TGTGCCAGCAGGGGCAGGGGTGTTCGTAACGACGGCTACACCTTC.

V usage is TRBV19 and J usage is TRBJ2-7; no clear D gene. The CDR3 sequence is 13 residues long. Germline values: CDR1 LNHDA, CDR2 SQIVND (reference sequence). With 4 bases removed from V and 0 bases from J, the gap between germline ends came to 7 bases. The chain's CDR3 is CASSRFVSYEQYF. CDR3 DNA sequence: TGTGCCAGTAGTAGGTTCGTCTCCTACGAGCAGTACTTC.

In this sample, this clone turned up once. The chain uses TRBV7-2 and TRBJ2-7; the D gene is possibly TRBD2 (5 bases). The germline CDR1 and CDR2 sequences are SGHTA and FQGNSA. The CDR3 runs 13 residues. V shed 0 bases and J shed 9 bases, with 12 bases lying between them. CDR3 sequence reads: CASSLAGVDGQYF. The CDR3 DNA follows: TGTGCCAGCAGCTTAGCGGGAGTGGACGGGCAGTACTTC.

This clone was detected only once. The V call is TRBV19, the J call TRBJ1-1; 7 nucleotides agree with TRBD1. The CDR3 runs to 17 residues. CDR1 is LNHDA, CDR2 SQIVND, per germline (reference sequence). With 9 bases clipped from V and 4 bases from J, the junction kept 20 bases outside the gene matches. CDR3 residues: CASTTGGGQPRVTEAFF. The CDR3 DNA reads TGTGCCAGCACTACGGGAGGGGGACAGCCAAGAGTCACTGAAGCTTTCTTT.

The chain is built from TRBV4-1 and TRBJ2-7; 7 nucleotides match TRBD1. J lost 7 bases, V lost 6 bases, and 9 bases had no gene match. This CDR3 spans 13 amino acids. The V gene's germline CDR1 is MGHRA and CDR2 YSYEKL. CDR3 in amino acids: CASRSRQGREQYF. The CDR3 bases are TGCGCCAGCAGGAGTAGACAGGGCCGGGAGCAGTACTTC.

The V gene is TRBV9, the J gene TRBJ2-5, with D maybe TRBD1 (5 bases). With 2 bases removed from V and 0 bases from J, the gap between germline ends came to 11 bases. The germline gives CDR1 SGDLS, CDR2 YYNGEE. The CDR3 consists of 15 residues. CDR3 residues: CASSVGPAYQETQYF. CDR3 DNA: TGTGCCAGCAGCGTGGGGCCAGCGTACCAAGAGACCCAGTACTTC.

The rearrangement uses TRBV19 and TRBJ1-1; D not resolved. This CDR3 spans 12 amino acids. The V gene's germline CDR1 is LNHDA and CDR2 SQIVND (reference sequence). The germline V and J ends were trimmed by 2 bases and 11 bases, with 12 bases remaining between them. The CDR3 bases are TGTGCCAGTAGTATAATGGGTAGTAGGGCTTTCTTT. Translating gives CASSIMGSRAFF.

This clone has a handful of counts. The J gene is TRBJ1-5, the V gene TRBV7-6, with unresolved D. The CDR3 consists of 12 residues. The germline V and J ends were trimmed by 0 bases and 7 bases, with 4 bases remaining between them. Germline V gene lookup returns CDR1 SGHVS and CDR2 FNYEAQ. The CDR3 DNA reads TGTGCCAGCAGCTTAGCGGGACAGCCCCAGCATTTT. Translation gives CASSLAGQPQHF.

The rearrangement links TRBV9 to TRBJ2-2; 8 bases fit TRBD1. CDR1 is SGDLS and CDR2 is YYNGEE in the germline V gene. V was clipped by 0 bases and J by 4 bases; unmatched bases: 5. CDR3 size: 16 residues. The CDR3, as DNA: TGTGCCAGCAGCGTAGCAACAGGGGGGTTCACCGGGGAGCTGTTTTTT. It translates to CASSVATGGFTGELFF.

This clone was seen once. The chain joins TRBV6-1 to TRBJ1-4, with D uncertain. The germline CDR1 and CDR2 sequences are MNHNS and SASEGT. Trimming cost V 1 base and J 5 bases, with 8 bases left between them. CDR3 size: 14 residues. CDR3 in DNA: TGTGCCAGCAGTGAAGTGCAGGAAAATGAAAAACTGTTTTTT. Translation: CASSEVQENEKLFF.

This clone has more than one count but fewer than ten. The gene calls are TRBV18 and TRBJ1-3; D possibly corresponds to TRBD1 (5 bases). The CDR3 extends over 17 amino acids. V was clipped by 2 bases and J by 0 bases, with 14 bases between them. Germline CDR1 and CDR2: KGHSH and LQKENI. CDR3 residues: CASSPDSQGISGNTIYF. CDR3 DNA sequence: TGTGCCAGCTCACCAGATTCCCAGGGTATCTCTGGAAACACCATATATTTT.

The chain combines TRBV6-5 with TRBJ1-1, with D unresolved. The CDR3 loop spans 13 amino acids. Trimming removed 7 bases at V and 10 bases at J, with 19 bases between. Germline V CDR1 and CDR2: MNHEY, SVGAGI. The CDR3 nucleotides read TGTGCCAGCACCCTCACAAACGGAGAGCCAGCTTTCTTT. Its translation: CASTLTNGEPAFF.

This clone was seen once. J is TRBJ2-7 and V is TRBV27, with D maybe TRBD2 (6 bases). V was cut by 6 bases and J by 0 bases, with 15 bases left in between. CDR1 is MNHEY and CDR2 is SMNVEV in the germline V gene (reference sequence). This CDR3 has 15 residues. In DNA form, the CDR3 reads TGTGCCAGCAGCCGCGGGACCGTTAGCTCCTACGAGCAGTACTTC. It yields the protein CASSRGTVSSYEQYF.

This chain connects TRBV2 to TRBJ2-1; TRBD2 agrees at 9 bases. Per the germline V gene, CDR1 is SNHLY and CDR2 is FYNNEI. V lost 6 bases and J lost 0; bases outside the gene matches: 6. CDR3 length: 16 residues. This CDR3 is CASSLAGNSSYNEQFF. In nucleotides, the CDR3 is TGTGCCAGCAGCCTAGCGGGGAACAGCTCCTACAATGAGCAGTTCTTC.

This clone has more than one count but fewer than ten. The V gene is TRBV5-5, the J gene TRBJ2-3, with a possible D match to TRBD2 (5 bases). CDR3 length: 15 amino acids. From germline, CDR1 is SGHKS and CDR2 YYEKEE (reference sequence). V lost 0 bases to trimming and J lost 2 bases, with 10 bases between them. In DNA, the CDR3 is TGTGCCAGCAGCTTGGATTTGCGGGCCACAGATACGCAGTATTTT. The encoded protein is CASSLDLRATDTQYF.

This chain uses TRBV5-4 with TRBJ2-3; TRBD2 aligns across 10 bases. The V gene end was trimmed by 5 bases and the J gene end by 14 bases; junction bases not matched to a gene: 5. This CDR3 spans 11 amino acids. CDR1 is SGHNT, CDR2 YYREEE, per germline (reference sequence). CDR3 sequence (DNA): TGTGCCAGCAGGCTAGCGGGAGTTTTGTATTTT. It specifies CASRLAGVLYF.

In this sample, this clone turned up a few times. The chain links TRBV6-1 to TRBJ1-5, with TRBD1 identical over 7 bases. Germline CDR1 and CDR2: MNHNS and SASEGT. This CDR3 is built from 14 residues. V was clipped by 6 bases and J by 4 bases; unmatched bases: 6. In DNA, the CDR3 is TGTGCCAGCAGGCAGACAGGGACAAATCAGCCCCAGCATTTT. Amino acid sequence: CASRQTGTNQPQHF.

The CDR3 sequence is CASSVGAGANVLTF. DNA for the CDR3: TGTGCCAGCAGCGTGGGGGCTGGGGCCAACGTCCTGACTTTC. V gene TRBV11-3 combines with J gene TRBJ2-6; D possibly matches TRBD1 or TRBD2 (5 bases each). This CDR3 is built from 14 residues. Trimming removed 5 bases at V and 2 bases at J, with 7 bases between. Germline V gene data show CDR1 as SGHNT and CDR2 as YENEEA. Filled out from reference TRBV11-3 and TRBJ2-6, the complete variable domain reads EAGVVQSPRYKIIEKKQPVAFWCNPISGHNTLYWYLQNLGQGPELLIRYENEEAVDDSQLPKDRFSAERLKGVDSTLKIQPAELGDSAVYLCASSVGAGANVLTFGAGSRLTVL.

With regard to this clone: The junction departs from the called germline gene at one end, perhaps through a read error. V is TRBV11-3 and J is TRBJ2-5; tentatively, D is TRBD1 (5 bases). This CDR3 is 15 amino acids long. Germline values: CDR1 SGHNT, CDR2 YENEEA. This chain's CDR3 is CASRFARALQETQYF. The CDR3 DNA reads as TGTGCCAGCCGCTTTGCCAGGGCCCTCCAAGAGACCCAGTACTTC.